The clone carrying this TCR beta chain has only one observation. Deletions cut 4 bases from V and 6 bases from J, with 21 bases between. This CDR3 region has 16 residues. Germline loops: CDR1 LGHDT, CDR2 YNNKEL (reference sequence). The assay was immunoSEQ multiplex PCR, and TCRdb's table has in-frame clones only and misses some. Here the sample spans about 52,000 clones, around 85% being singletons. Seattle-derived patients entered the study during active infection and were followed longitudinally. This sample stems from a study of blood T cell repertoires in COVID-19. Study-wide background: In each case, the material was cDNA or gDNA derived from T cells, B-cell-depleted T cells, or PBMCs.

The chain uses TRBV3-1 (or the pseudogene TRBV3-2) and TRBJ1-2, with D maybe TRBD1 (6 bases). The specimen was peripheral blood. This receptor was taken from a woman older than 75 with COVID-19, enrolled during active disease. The CDR3 spells CASSPSHTGRGDGYTF. Written as DNA, the CDR3 is TGTGCCAGCAGCCCTTCACACACAGGGAGGGGCGATGGCTACACCTTC.